The 6 T cell receptor beta chains listed next were all sequenced from one sample in a study of control samples from healthy donors and cancer patients (dated by TCRdb to the early 2020s). Libraries were prepared through the immunoSEQ multiplex PCR assay. The immuneACCESS repertoire file appears here via TCRdb, limited to in-frame rearrangements. These files lack a portion of the clones; in checked studies, under half of the deficit traces to unresolved V genes, and the cause of the others is not known. The sample includes about 59,000 clones, with roughly 90% observed a single time. 1.5% to 2% of the sample lies in the top ten. The sample was PBMCs. The source of these receptors is a man aged 35 to 55 with colorectal cancer.

This sequence joins TRBV5-1 and TRBJ2-3; 7 bases line up with TRBD2. Germline V gives CDR1 SGHRS, CDR2 YFSETQ. The CDR3 contains 16 residues. V shed 1 base and J 0 bases; nucleotides not matched to a gene: 5. CDR3: CASSLFGGGSTDTQYF. The CDR3 DNA reads as TGCGCCAGCAGCTTGTTTGGCGGGGGAAGCACAGATACGCAGTATTTT.

The V call is TRBV9, the J call TRBJ1-3; D not resolved. Germline V lookup: CDR1 SGDLS, CDR2 YYNGEE. There are 12 residues in the CDR3. V lost 4 bases, J lost 9 bases, and 11 bases lay in between. The CDR3 nucleotides read TGTGCCAGCAGCCTGACTGATGGCACCATATATTTT. Translating it yields CASSLTDGTIYF.

This chain links TRBV18 with TRBJ1-1; tentatively, D is TRBD1 (6 bases). The CDR3 contains 16 residues. Germline V CDR1 and CDR2: KGHSH, LQKENI. V was trimmed by 4 bases and J by 0 bases, leaving 15 bases between them. CDR3 region: CASSRSGVVLNTEAFF. As DNA, the CDR3 is TGTGCCAGCTCACGCTCAGGGGTAGTACTGAACACTGAAGCTTTCTTT.

The gene calls are TRBV18 and TRBJ2-5, with D tentatively TRBD1 (6 bases). This CDR3 region has 12 residues. In germline, CDR1 is KGHSH, CDR2 LQKENI. Between the trimmed V and J ends, which lost 8 bases and 1 base, there was a span of 8 bases. CDR3 loop: CASADSQETQYF. The CDR3 DNA is TGTGCCAGCGCGGACAGCCAAGAGACCCAGTACTTC. Supplemented by reference TRBV18 and TRBJ2-5, the full variable domain reads NAGVMQNPRHLVRRRGQEARLRCSPMKGHSHVYWYRQLPEEGLKFMVYLQKENIIDESGMPKERFSAEFPKEGPSILRIQQVVRGDSAAYFCASADSQETQYFGPGTRLLVL.

On this clone itself: The junction does not match germline at one end; this may be a read error. V gene TRBV3-1 (or the pseudogene TRBV3-2) combines with J gene TRBJ1-2; 11 bases are shared with TRBD1. CDR1 and CDR2 (germline): LGHDT, YNNKEL (reference sequence). CDR3 length: 18 residues. The CDR3 spells CASGQDWGQGGSPEGYTF. In nucleotides, the CDR3 is TGTGCCAGCGGCCAAGATTGGGGACAGGGGGGATCCCCGGAGGGCTACACCTTC.

This clone was seen only once. This chain joins TRBV11-3 and TRBJ2-1, with D hard to call. Germline V CDR1 and CDR2: SGHNT, YENEEA. Trimming took 3 bases from V and 10 from J, leaving 13 bases between them. The CDR3 covers 13 residues. CDR3 protein: CASSFGSIREQFF. The CDR3 nucleotides read TGTGCCAGCAGCTTTGGCTCGATTAGAGAGCAGTTCTTC.